The next 12 T cell receptor beta chains were all read from a single sample in a study of T cell responses to AZD1222 COVID-19 vaccine (dated by TCRdb to the early 2020s). The time point tag for this specimen amounts to: about 28 days (+/-7) after the second vaccine dose. Libraries were constructed by the immunoSEQ multiplex PCR assay. TCRdb took over this immuneACCESS table, retaining in-frame rearrangements with V and J assigned. Such tables are incomplete; in checked studies, under half of the missing clones stem from an unresolved V gene, and the remainder is unexplained. For this sample there are roughly 87,000 clones; 89% appear just once. The top ten constitute 5% to 6% of the sample. The specimen was peripheral blood, collected 28 days after the second AZD1222 dose. These receptors were collected from an adult who received the AZD1222 COVID-19 vaccine.

The rearrangement links TRBV5-1 to TRBJ1-2, with D possibly being TRBD1 (6 bases). Germline CDR1 SGHRS, CDR2 YFSETQ. V was cut by 2 bases and J by 4 bases, with 12 bases left in between. The CDR3 totals 14 residues. The CDR3, as DNA: TGCGCCAGCAGCTTAGGACAGCTCGTCTATGGCTACACCTTC. This sequence encodes CASSLGQLVYGYTF.

The chain combines TRBV7-2 with TRBJ2-1; no firm D call. With 5 bases removed from V and 9 bases from J, the gap between germline ends came to 5 bases. The CDR3 consists of 10 residues. Germline CDR1 and CDR2: SGHTA and FQGNSA. The CDR3 DNA is TGTGCCAGCAGCGTCCCTGAGCAGTTCTTC. Translating it yields CASSVPEQFF.

J is TRBJ1-2 and V is TRBV2; D gene uncertain. CDR3 size: 12 residues. The V gene lost 3 bases and the J gene lost 6 bases, with 8 bases spanning the gap. Germline CDR1 SNHLY, CDR2 FYNNEI. The CDR3 coding sequence is TGTGCCAGCAGTGATACAGCCCATGGCTACACCTTC. Protein product: CASSDTAHGYTF.

This clone has a single count. The chain recombines TRBV3-1 (or the pseudogene TRBV3-2) with TRBJ1-2; D is possibly TRBD1 (5 bases). The germline V gene encodes CDR1 LGHDT and CDR2 YNNKEL (reference sequence). The CDR3 is 20 residues long. The V end was cut by 4 bases, the J end by 4 bases, with 31 bases between. The CDR3 DNA sequence: TGTGCCAGCAGCCGCCCTCCCTCGGACGGGCTTGGGGGATTTTGCTATGGCTACACCTTC. Translating gives CASSRPPSDGLGGFCYGYTF.

This chain connects TRBV30 to TRBJ1-5, with 7 bases fitting TRBD1. This CDR3 has 13 amino acids. The V gene's germline CDR1 is GTSNPN and CDR2 SVGIG (reference sequence). The J segment lost 7 bases and the V segment lost 0 bases, leaving 3 bases of the junction unmatched. The CDR3 loop reads CAWSVLGQQPQHF. The CDR3 region has the DNA TGTGCCTGGAGTGTCCTGGGACAGCAGCCCCAGCATTTT.

This clone was recorded only once. The CDR3 nucleotides are TGTGCCAGCAGCCGACTAGCGGGGGGCCTAACCGGGGAGCTGTTTTTT. This encodes CASSRLAGGLTGELFF. V usage is TRBV9 and J usage is TRBJ2-2; 13 positions agree with TRBD2. J lost 5 bases, V lost 4 bases, and 5 bases had no gene match. The CDR3 runs 16 residues. The germline gives CDR1 SGDLS, CDR2 YYNGEE. Full variable domain (remainder filled in from reference TRBV9 and TRBJ2-2): DSGVTQTPKHLITATGQRVTLRCSPRSGDLSVYWYQQSLDQGLQFLIQYYNGEERAKGNILERFSAQQFPDLHSELNLSSLELGDSALYFCASSRLAGGLTGELFFGEGSRLTVL.

This chain connects TRBV7-3 to TRBJ2-5; TRBD1 is a possible D gene (6 bases). V was shortened by 11 bases and J by 0 bases, with 16 bases between the two germline ends. Germline V gene data show CDR1 as SGHTA and CDR2 as FQGTGA. This CDR3 contains 14 residues. CDR3 region: CAHGENRDQETQYF. CDR3 bases: TGTGCCCACGGAGAAAACAGGGACCAAGAGACCCAGTACTTC.

The chain combines TRBV6-5 with TRBJ2-6; D not resolved. Trimming removed 6 bases at V and 0 bases at J, with 9 bases between. Germline values: CDR1 MNHEY, CDR2 SVGAGI. The CDR3 is 15 residues long. The CDR3 spells CASRRPNSGANVLTF. As DNA, the CDR3 is TGTGCCAGCAGGCGACCGAACTCTGGGGCCAACGTCCTGACTTTC.

The V and J genes are TRBV29-1 and TRBJ1-3; D is unresolved. The V end lost 4 bases, the J end lost 4 bases, and 8 bases lay between the germline ends. Germline CDR1 SQVTM, CDR2 ANQGSEA. This CDR3 contains 12 residues. CDR3 loop: CSVVGSGNTIYF. DNA of the CDR3: TGCAGCGTTGTGGGTTCCGGAAACACCATATATTTT.

The chain combines TRBV19 with TRBJ1-6; 10 nucleotides match TRBD1. Trimming took 0 bases from V and 9 from J; bases not matched to a gene: 5. The CDR3 totals 16 residues. Germline-derived CDR1 and CDR2 are LNHDA and SQIVND (reference sequence). CDR3 sequence (DNA): TGTGCCAGTAGTATAGATGGGACAGGGGTCGCTTCACCCCTCCACTTT. Translating it yields CASSIDGTGVASPLHF.

The V call is TRBV5-5, the J call TRBJ1-1; D is unclear. This CDR3 has 16 residues. Germline V lookup: CDR1 SGHKS, CDR2 YYEKEE (reference sequence). Trimming cost V 4 bases and J 5 bases, with 21 bases left between them. CDR3: CASSEGRADLGTEAFF. For the CDR3, the DNA is TGTGCCAGCAGCGAAGGAAGGGCGGACTTGGGGACTGAAGCTTTCTTT.

CDR3 DNA: TGTGCCAGCAGTCACCCTGGGGGTGGGCAGTATTTT. It specifies CASSHPGGGQYF. The chain is built from TRBV7-3 and TRBJ2-3; D assignment may be TRBD1 or TRBD2 (5 bases each). Trimming shortened V by 6 bases and J by 11 bases, and 15 bases separated the two germline ends. The CDR3 is made up of 12 amino acids. CDR1 and CDR2 (germline): SGHTA, FQGTGA. Supplemented by reference TRBV7-3 and TRBJ2-3, the full variable domain reads GAGVSQTPSNKVTEKGKYVELRCDPISGHTALYWYRQSLGQGPEFLIYFQGTGAADDSGLPNDRFFAVRPEGSVSTLKIQRTERGDSAVYLCASSHPGGGQYFGPGTRLTVL.